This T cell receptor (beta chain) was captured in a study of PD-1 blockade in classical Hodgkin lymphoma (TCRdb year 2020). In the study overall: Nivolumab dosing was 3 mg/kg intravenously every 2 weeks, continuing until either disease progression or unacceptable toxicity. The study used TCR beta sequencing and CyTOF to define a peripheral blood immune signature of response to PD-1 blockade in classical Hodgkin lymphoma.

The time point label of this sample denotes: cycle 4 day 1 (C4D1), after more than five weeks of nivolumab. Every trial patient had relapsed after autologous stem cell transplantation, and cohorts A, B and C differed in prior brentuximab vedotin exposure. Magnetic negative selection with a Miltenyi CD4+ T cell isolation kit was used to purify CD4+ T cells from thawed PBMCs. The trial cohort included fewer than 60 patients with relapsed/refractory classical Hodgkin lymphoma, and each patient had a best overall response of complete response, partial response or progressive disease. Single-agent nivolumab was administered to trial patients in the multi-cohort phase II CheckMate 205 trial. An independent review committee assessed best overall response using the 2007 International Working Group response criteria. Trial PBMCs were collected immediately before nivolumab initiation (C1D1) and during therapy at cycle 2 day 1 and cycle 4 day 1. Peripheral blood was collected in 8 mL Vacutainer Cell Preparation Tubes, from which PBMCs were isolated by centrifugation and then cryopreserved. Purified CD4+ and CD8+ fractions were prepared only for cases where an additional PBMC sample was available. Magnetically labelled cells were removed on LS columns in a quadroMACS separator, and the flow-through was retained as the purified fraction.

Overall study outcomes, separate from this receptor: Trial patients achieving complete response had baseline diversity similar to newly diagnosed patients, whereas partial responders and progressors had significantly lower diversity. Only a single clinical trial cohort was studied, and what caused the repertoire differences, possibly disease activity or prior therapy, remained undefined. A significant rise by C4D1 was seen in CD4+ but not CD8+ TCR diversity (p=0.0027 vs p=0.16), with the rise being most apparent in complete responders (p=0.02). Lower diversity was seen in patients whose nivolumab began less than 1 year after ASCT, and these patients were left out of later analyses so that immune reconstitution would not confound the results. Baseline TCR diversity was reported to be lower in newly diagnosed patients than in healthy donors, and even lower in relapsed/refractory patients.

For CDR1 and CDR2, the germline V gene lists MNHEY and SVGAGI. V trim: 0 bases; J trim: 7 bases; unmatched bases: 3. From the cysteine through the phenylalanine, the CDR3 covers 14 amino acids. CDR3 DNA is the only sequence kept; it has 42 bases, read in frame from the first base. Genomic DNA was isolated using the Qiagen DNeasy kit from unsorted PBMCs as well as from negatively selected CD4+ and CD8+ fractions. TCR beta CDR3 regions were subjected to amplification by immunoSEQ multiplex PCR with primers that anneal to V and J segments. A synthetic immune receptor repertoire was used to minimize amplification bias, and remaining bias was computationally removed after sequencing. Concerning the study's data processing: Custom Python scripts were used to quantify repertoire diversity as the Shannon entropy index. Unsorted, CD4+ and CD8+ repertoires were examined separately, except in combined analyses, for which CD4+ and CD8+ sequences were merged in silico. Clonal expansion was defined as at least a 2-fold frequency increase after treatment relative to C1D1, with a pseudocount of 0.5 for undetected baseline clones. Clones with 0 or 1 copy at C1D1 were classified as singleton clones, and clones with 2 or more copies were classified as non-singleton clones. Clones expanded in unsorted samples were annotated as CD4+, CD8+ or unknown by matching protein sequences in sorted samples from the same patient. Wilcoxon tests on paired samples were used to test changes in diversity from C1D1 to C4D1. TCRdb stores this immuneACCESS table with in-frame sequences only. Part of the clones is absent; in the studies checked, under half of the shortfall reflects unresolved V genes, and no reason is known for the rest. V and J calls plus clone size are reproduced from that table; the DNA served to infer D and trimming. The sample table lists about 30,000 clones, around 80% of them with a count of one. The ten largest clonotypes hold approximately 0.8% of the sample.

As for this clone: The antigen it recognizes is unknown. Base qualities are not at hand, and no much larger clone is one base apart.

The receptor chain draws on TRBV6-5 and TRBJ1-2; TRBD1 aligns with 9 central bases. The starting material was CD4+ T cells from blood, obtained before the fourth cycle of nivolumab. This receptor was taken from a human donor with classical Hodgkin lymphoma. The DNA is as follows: TGTGCCAGCAGTTACTCTACAGGGGGCTCTGGCTACACCTTC. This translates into CASSYSTGGSGYTF.